This T cell receptor beta chain appears in the sequencing data of a study of beta chain features in type 1 diabetes. Expressed TCRB transcripts were sequenced, since all the RNA that had been isolated was reverse transcribed. Produced via immunoSEQ multiplex PCR; TCRdb's table is partial and in-frame only. The table records fewer than 250,000 clones, 13% to 15% of them present only once. The germline CDR1 and CDR2 sequences are SQVTM and ANQGSEA. CDR3 length equals 13 residues. The V end lost 0 bases, the J end lost 8 bases, and 13 bases lay between the germline ends. Material: naive CD4+ T cells from blood. The V gene is TRBV29-1, the J gene TRBJ1-1; TRBD1 is a possible D gene (5 bases). This clonotype originated in a woman between 40 and 55 years old in good health. The CDR3 DNA sequence: TGCAGCGTTGAAGATCACAGGCCAACCGAAGCTTTCTTT. This translates into CSVEDHRPTEAFF.